The next 11 T cell receptor beta chains were all read from a single sample in a study of OX40 agonist ivuxolimab in advanced cancers. Profiling relied on immunoSEQ multiplex PCR, and the TCRdb table lists in-frame clones only, not all of them. The sample yields 15,000 to 20,000 clones, around 86% seen once. Sequenced material: CD4+ or CD8+ T cells sorted from blood, taken in a trial of the OX40 agonist ivuxolimab. Receptor source: an adult with an advanced solid tumor such as melanoma, head and neck, liver or kidney cancer.

The rearrangement joins TRBV7-2 to TRBJ1-6, with TRBD1 identical over 9 bases. This CDR3 comprises 15 residues. V shed 7 bases, J shed 7 bases, and the junction held 8 bases outside the gene matches. Germline CDR1 reads SGHTA; CDR2 reads FQGNSA. Here the CDR3 reads CASIQLGQGNSPLHF. Here the CDR3 DNA reads TGTGCCAGCATCCAGCTGGGACAGGGAAATTCACCCCTCCACTTT.

The chain is built from TRBV4-3 and TRBJ2-7, with 8 bases identical to TRBD2. J gave up 5 bases and V 4 bases, and 13 bases lay outside the gene matches. The CDR3 sequence is 16 residues long. Germline CDR1 LGHNA, CDR2 YSLEER. The CDR3 DNA sequence: TGCGCCAGCAGCCCGGGCCCGCTAGCGGGCCTAGACGAGCAGTACTTC. It is translated as CASSPGPLAGLDEQYF.

CDR3 residues: CASSFLAGGELFF. CDR3 nucleotide sequence: TGTGCCAGCAGCTTCCTAGCCGGCGGGGAGCTGTTTTTT. The chain links TRBV7-3 to TRBJ2-2; D is perhaps TRBD2 (5 bases). From germline, CDR1 is SGHTA and CDR2 FQGTGA. Trimming removed 3 bases at V and 7 bases at J, with 9 bases between. There are 13 residues in the CDR3. Looking up the rest from reference TRBV7-3 and TRBJ2-2 gives the full variable domain: GAGVSQTPSNKVTEKGKYVELRCDPISGHTALYWYRQSLGQGPEFLIYFQGTGAADDSGLPNDRFFAVRPEGSVSTLKIQRTERGDSAVYLCASSFLAGGELFFGEGSRLTVL.

The count of this clone is one. The J gene is TRBJ2-1, the V gene TRBV7-9, with a weak D call TRBD1 (5 bases). Germline values: CDR1 SEHNR, CDR2 FQNEAQ (reference sequence). This CDR3 comprises 15 residues. The V gene lost 3 bases and the J gene lost 1 base, with 10 bases spanning the gap. The CDR3 coding sequence is TGTGCCAGCAGCTTCTCAGGGTTTTCCTACAATGAGCAGTTCTTC. It yields the protein CASSFSGFSYNEQFF. The full variable domain, with the rest looked up from reference TRBV7-9 and TRBJ2-1, is DTGVSQNPRHKITKRGQNVTFRCDPISEHNRLYWYRQTLGQGPEFLTYFQNEAQLEKSRLLSDRFSAERPKGSFSTLEIQRTEQGDSAMYLCASSFSGFSYNEQFFGPGTRLTVL.

This clone turned up a few times. V usage is TRBV6-1 and J usage is TRBJ2-2; the D gene is possibly TRBD1 (6 bases). The germline V and J ends were trimmed by 6 bases and 4 bases, with 12 bases remaining between them. Germline V lookup: CDR1 MNHNS, CDR2 SASEGT. The CDR3 extends over 14 amino acids. This CDR3 reads CASRGGVVTGELFF. The CDR3 nucleotides read TGTGCCAGCAGAGGGGGAGTGGTCACCGGGGAGCTGTTTTTT.

The J gene is TRBJ2-3, the V gene TRBV9, with TRBD1 matching 7 bases. CDR1 and CDR2 from the germline V gene are SGDLS and YYNGEE. The J segment lost 2 bases and the V segment lost 4 bases, leaving 4 bases of the junction unmatched. This CDR3 is built from 14 residues. CDR3: CASSLTGATDTQYF. The CDR3 DNA reads TGTGCCAGCAGCCTTACAGGGGCCACAGATACGCAGTATTTT. The variable domain in full, completed from reference TRBV9 and TRBJ2-3, reads DSGVTQTPKHLITATGQRVTLRCSPRSGDLSVYWYQQSLDQGLQFLIQYYNGEERAKGNILERFSAQQFPDLHSELNLSSLELGDSALYFCASSLTGATDTQYFGPGTRLTVL.

This clone was found once. CDR3: CASSPLAESSYEQYF. As DNA, the CDR3 is TGTGCCAGCAGCCCGCTAGCGGAAAGCTCCTACGAGCAGTACTTC. V is TRBV7-2 and J is TRBJ2-5, with 7 bases aligning to TRBD2. The J call is in doubt because the DNA end fits TRBJ2-7 better. The V gene's germline CDR1 is SGHTA and CDR2 FQGNSA. The CDR3 is made up of 15 amino acids.

This clone has only one observation. DNA of the CDR3: TGTGCCAGCAGTTCAGGGCTTAGCTCTGGAAACACCATATATTTT. This encodes CASSSGLSSGNTIYF. The chain recombines TRBV6-5 with TRBJ1-3; a possible D gene is TRBD1 (5 bases). There are 15 residues in the CDR3. Germline lookup yields CDR1 MNHEY and CDR2 SVGAGI. The V gene lost 4 bases and the J gene lost 0 bases, with 10 bases spanning the gap.

The chain couples TRBV16 to TRBJ2-1; 7 nucleotides line up with TRBD2. CDR3 length: 15 amino acids. J gave up 4 bases and V 0 bases, and 3 bases lay outside the gene matches. Germline values: CDR1 KGHSY, CDR2 FQNENV. CDR3 protein: CASSQSAGAYNEQFF. In DNA form, the CDR3 reads TGTGCCAGCAGCCAATCGGCGGGAGCGTACAATGAGCAGTTCTTC.

This clone has just a few counts. This chain joins TRBV9 and TRBJ1-4, with 7 bases aligning to TRBD1. The CDR3 totals 15 residues. V lost 4 bases, J lost 5 bases, and 8 bases stayed unmatched. The germline gives CDR1 SGDLS, CDR2 YYNGEE. The CDR3 sequence is CASSSSGTANEKLFF. The CDR3 DNA follows: TGTGCCAGCAGCAGTTCCGGGACAGCAAATGAAAAACTGTTTTTT.

The chain recombines TRBV27 with TRBJ2-1; 9 bases align to TRBD2. Germline CDR1 and CDR2: MNHEY and SMNVEV (reference sequence). The V and J ends lost 6 bases and 8 bases, in that order; junction bases with no gene match: 8. The CDR3 is 14 amino acids. CDR3 residues: CASRPGLAFDEQFF. For the CDR3, the DNA is TGTGCCAGCAGGCCGGGACTAGCTTTTGATGAGCAGTTCTTC.